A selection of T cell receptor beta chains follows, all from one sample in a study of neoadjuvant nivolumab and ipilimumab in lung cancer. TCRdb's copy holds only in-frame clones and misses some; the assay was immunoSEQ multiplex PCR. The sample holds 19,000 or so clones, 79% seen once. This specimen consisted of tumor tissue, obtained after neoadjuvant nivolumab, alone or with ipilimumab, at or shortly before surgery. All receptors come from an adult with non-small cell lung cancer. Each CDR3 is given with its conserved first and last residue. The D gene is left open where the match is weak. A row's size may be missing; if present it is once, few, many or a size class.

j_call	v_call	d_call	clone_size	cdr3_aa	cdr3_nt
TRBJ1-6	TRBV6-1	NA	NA	CASRERNSPLHF	TGTGCCAGCAGGGAGAGAAATTCACCCCTCCACTTT
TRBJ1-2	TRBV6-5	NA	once	CASSPFVNYGYTF	TGTGCCAGCAGCCCCTTCGTAAACTATGGCTACACCTTC
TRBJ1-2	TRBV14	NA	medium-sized	CASSALGLGYTF	TGTGCCAGCAGCGCCCTCGGCCTAGGCTACACCTTC
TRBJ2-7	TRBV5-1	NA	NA	CASSSASGEQYF	TGCGCCAGCAGTTCGGCTTCGGGCGAGCAGTACTTC
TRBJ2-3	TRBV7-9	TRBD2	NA	CASSLQSGGSSDTQYF	TGTGCCAGCAGCCTCCAAAGCGGGGGGTCCTCGGATACGCAGTATTTT
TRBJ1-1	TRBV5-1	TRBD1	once	CASSLNPTGKNTEAFF	TGCGCCAGCAGCTTGAATCCGACAGGGAAGAACACTGAAGCTTTCTTT
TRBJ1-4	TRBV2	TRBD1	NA	CASSVRKGAGEKLFF	TGTGCCAGCAGTGTAAGAAAGGGGGCAGGTGAAAAACTGTTTTTT
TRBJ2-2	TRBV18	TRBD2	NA	CASSPDASGTNTGELFF	TGTGCCAGCTCACCTGACGCTAGCGGGACGAACACCGGGGAGCTGTTTTTT
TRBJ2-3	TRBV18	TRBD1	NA	CASSGQGSSSTDTQYF	TGTGCCAGCTCGGGACAGGGGAGTTCCTCCACAGATACGCAGTATTTT
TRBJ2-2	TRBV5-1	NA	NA	CASSLGGNTGELFF	TGCGCCAGCAGCCTGGGGGGGAACACCGGGGAGCTGTTTTTT
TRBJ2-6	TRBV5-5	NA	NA	CASSQLSGAGANVLTF	TGTGCCAGCAGCCAGCTATCAGGGGCTGGGGCCAACGTCCTGACTTTC
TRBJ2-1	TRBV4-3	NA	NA	CASSQGAYSYNEQFF	TGCGCCAGCAGCCAAGGAGCGTACTCCTACAATGAGCAGTTCTTC
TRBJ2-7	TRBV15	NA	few	CATSVGGFSYEQYF	TGTGCCACCAGCGTCGGGGGTTTCTCCTACGAGCAGTACTTC
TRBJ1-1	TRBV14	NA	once	CASSPIGKNTEAFF	TGTGCCAGCAGCCCGATCGGGAAGAACACTGAAGCTTTCTTT